The 11 T cell receptor beta chains below all came from one sample that was sequenced in a study of regulatory T cells in long-lasting Graves disease. To make TCR beta libraries, researchers used iRepertoire HTBI primers and Arm-PCR of CDR3 regions. TCRdb re-called the multiplex PCR reads with MiXCR, one entry per CDR3 protein. The profile covers over 400,000 distinct CDR3 sequences, with around 15% appearing a single time and approximately 19% taken by the ten largest. The time point was: newly diagnosed GD, antithyroid drugs for less than 3 months. From RNA extracted from PBMCs, the TCR library was made. These data were also reused for a study on T cells in Graves' hyperthyroidism and ophthalmopathy.

Source: peripheral blood mononuclear cells (PBMCs), taken at new diagnosis, from a patient treated with antithyroid drugs. These receptors came from a woman in her forties or fifties with Graves disease.

There are many counts of this clonotype. The V and J genes are TRBV2 and TRBJ2-7; 7 bases align to TRBD2. CDR3 length: 15 residues. CDR1 and CDR2 from the germline V gene are SNHLY and FYNNEI. The V gene end was trimmed by 8 bases and the J gene end by 4 bases; junction bases not matched to a gene: 14. CDR3 loop: CASHRGVGLVYEQYF. As DNA, the CDR3 is TGTGCCAGCCATCGGGGAGTCGGACTAGTGTACGAGCAGTACTTC.

This clonotype has at least ten counts. The chain joins TRBV7-3 to TRBJ2-7; D remains ambiguous. V was clipped by 4 bases and J by 0 bases, with 22 bases between them. This CDR3 has 18 amino acids. In germline, CDR1 is SGHTA, CDR2 FQGTGA. CDR3 protein: CASSSTTGAPPCSYEQYF. DNA of the CDR3: TGTGCCAGCAGCTCAACGACCGGTGCACCTCCGTGCTCCTACGAGCAGTACTTC.

This clonotype was recorded many times. The chain carries TRBV28 and TRBJ2-3, with TRBD1 matching 10 bases. Losses at the gene ends were 3 bases for V and 3 bases for J; bases not matched to a gene: 3. This CDR3 region has 15 residues. The germline V gene encodes CDR1 MDHEN and CDR2 SYDVKM. CDR3 sequence (DNA): TGTGCCAGCAGTTTCTCGGGACAGGGGACAGATACGCAGTATTTT. Residues: CASSFSGQGTDTQYF.

This clonotype has at least ten counts. This chain uses TRBV28 with TRBJ2-5; 7 bases are shared with TRBD1. The CDR3 is made up of 15 amino acids. Per germline, CDR1 MDHEN and CDR2 SYDVKM. J lost 2 bases, V lost 3 bases, and 6 bases had no gene match. The CDR3 region is CASSFRDREQETQYF. The DNA for the CDR3 is TGTGCCAGCAGTTTCCGGGACAGAGAACAAGAGACCCAGTACTTC.

This clonotype was observed many times. The gene calls are TRBV28 and TRBJ1-4; D might be TRBD1 (6 bases). V lost 5 bases and J 8 bases, leaving 18 bases between the germline ends. The CDR3 consists of 15 residues. Germline loops: CDR1 MDHEN, CDR2 SYDVKM. CDR3 amino acids: CASSTGPYRVEKLFF. CDR3 bases: TGTGCCAGCAGTACCGGCCCTTACAGGGTCGAAAAACTGTTTTTT.

This clonotype was counted many times. The rearrangement links TRBV6-1 to TRBJ2-7; perhaps TRBD1 as D (6 bases). This CDR3 contains 13 residues. The V end was cut by 11 bases, the J end by 2 bases, with 16 bases between. CDR1 is MNHNS, CDR2 SASEGT, per germline. The CDR3 bases are TGTGCCGCGAGAAAAGGACAGACCTACGAGCAGTACTTC. Its protein is CAARKGQTYEQYF.

Ten or more counts support this clonotype. The rearrangement joins TRBV28 to TRBJ2-3; 7 positions match TRBD2. The V gene's germline CDR1 is MDHEN and CDR2 SYDVKM. V trimming: 3 bases; J trimming: 2 bases; junction bases outside the gene matches: 11. The CDR3 spans 17 residues. CDR3 nucleotides: TGTGCCAGCAGTTTTGTACCCGGAAGCGGGATCACAGATACGCAGTATTTT. Its translation is CASSFVPGSGITDTQYF.

At least ten counts were recorded for this clonotype. V is TRBV11-2 and J is TRBJ2-7, with D hard to call. Germline assignment: CDR1 SGHAT and CDR2 FQNNGV. V lost 5 bases to trimming and J lost 2 bases, with 7 bases between them. The CDR3 extends over 12 amino acids. CDR3: CASSPRAYEQYF. The CDR3 DNA follows: TGTGCCAGCAGCCCTCGCGCCTACGAGCAGTACTTC.

This clonotype occurred many times. The chain combines TRBV2 with TRBJ1-6; D is unclear. The CDR3 extends over 13 amino acids. Germline CDR1 is SNHLY and CDR2 is FYNNEI. V dropped 8 bases and J dropped 4 bases, with 9 bases sitting between them. Written as DNA, the CDR3 is TGTGCCAGCTCTGGTGGTTATAATTCACCCCTCCACTTT. Translation: CASSGGYNSPLHF.

There are many counts of this clonotype. The gene calls are TRBV12-3 or TRBV12-4 and TRBJ1-5; D is possibly TRBD1 (5 bases). V gave up 3 bases and J gave up 1 base, with 13 bases separating them. The CDR3 runs 16 residues. The CDR3 here is CASSFRAGESNQPQHF. The CDR3 DNA sequence: TGTGCCAGCAGTTTCAGGGCGGGGGAAAGCAATCAGCCCCAGCATTTT.

This clonotype was counted at least ten times. CDR3 DNA: TGCGCCAGCAGCACCGCTATGAGCTCCTACAATGAGCAGTTCTTC. Translating it yields CASSTAMSSYNEQFF. The gene calls are TRBV5-1 and TRBJ2-1, with unresolved D. CDR1 and CDR2 (germline): SGHRS, YFSETQ. The V gene lost 4 bases and the J gene lost 0 bases, with 11 bases spanning the gap. There are 15 residues in the CDR3.